This T cell receptor beta chain was documented in a study of Graves' ophthalmopathy and Graves' hyperthyroidism. The sample holds many counts of this clonotype. The antigen is not known. The authors diagnosed from clinical symptoms, serum thyroxine, TRAb, thyroid ultrasound and orbital computed tomography. Study-wide results and caveats: Discriminating ophthalmopathy from stable hyperthyroidism, a 13-signature model attained a sensitivity of under 90% and a specificity of roughly 81%.

RNA served as the template for amplifying TCR beta CDR3 regions. Amplification began with first-round RT-PCR using HTBI primers, then second-round multiplex PCR was performed. Each CDR3 protein gets one entry after TCRdb re-called the multiplex PCR reads with MiXCR. The table lists more than 1,000,000 distinct CDR3 sequences, about two fifths of them singletons. Sequencing used peripheral blood or thyroid tissue (not recorded which). The origin of this receptor is an adult man with Graves' hyperthyroidism.

CDR3 residues: CASLGTVADARYEQYF. The CDR3 nucleotides are TGTGCCAGCCTCGGGACGGTGGCCGATGCACGTTACGAGCAGTACTTC. The chain has TRBV7-9 and TRBJ2-7; D possibly matches TRBD1 or TRBD2 (5 bases each). The V end was cut by 8 bases, the J end by 4 bases, with 24 bases between. Germline V gives CDR1 SEHNR, CDR2 FQNEAQ (reference sequence). This CDR3 is 16 amino acids long.